A single sample is the source of the 3 T cell receptor beta chains below, sequenced in a study of T cell clonality in common variable immunodeficiency. Here immunoSEQ multiplex PCR was the method, and the copy in TCRdb shows in-frame clones only, minus some. The data show over 55,000 clones, with none appearing a single time. The specimen sequenced was peripheral blood mononuclear cells. The receptors come from a person between 18 and 69 years old in good health.

In its sample, this clone was seen many times. Partial CDR3 DNA: TGTGCCAGCAGCGTAGAGGCGGGATTACTCTACGAG. It codes for CASSVEAGLLYE. The whole CDR3 protein reads CASSVEAGLLYEQYF. J is TRBJ2-7 and V is TRBV9; weak D call: TRBD2 (6 bases). The CDR3 is cut off 3 residues early in the read; its end comes from the germline J gene. The germline V gene encodes CDR1 SGDLS and CDR2 YYNGEE. V lost 0 bases and J 3 bases, leaving 13 bases between the germline ends. The CDR3 has 15 amino acids.

This clone was counted ten times or more. The read finishes 3 residues shy of the CDR3 end, and the germline J gene is used to complete it. This sequence joins TRBV28 and TRBJ1-4, with TRBD1 as a possible D gene (6 bases). Per germline, CDR1 MDHEN and CDR2 SYDVKM. CDR3 size: 14 residues. The ends were cut back, 6 bases at V and 8 bases at J, with 16 bases in the middle. The part of the CDR3 DNA that was read is TGTGCCAGCAGCCCTCCGGGACAACGGGAAAAA. As protein: CASSPPGQREK. The full CDR3 reads CASSPPGQREKLFF. The variable domain in full, completed from reference TRBV28 and TRBJ1-4, reads DVKVTQSSRYLVKRTGEKVFLECVQDMDHENMFWYRQDPGLGLRLIYFSYDVKMKEKGDIPEGYSVSREKKERFSLILESASTNQTSMYLCASSPPGQREKLFFGSGTQLSVL.

On this clone itself: The CDR3 extends 3 residues past the end of the read, so its final part is completed from the germline J gene. J is TRBJ1-6 and V is TRBV18; 8 bases align to TRBD1. Trimming cost V 3 bases and J 5 bases; bases outside gene matches: 6. This CDR3 contains 16 residues. Germline values: CDR1 KGHSH, CDR2 LQKENI. The covered CDR3 bases are TGTGCCAGCTCACCGCAGGGGGCTGCCAATAATTCACCC. Protein product: CASSPQGAANNSP. The whole CDR3 region reads CASSPQGAANNSPLHF.